This TCR beta chain was found in a study of metastatic and nonmetastatic thyroid tumors. Study information: Where malignant and benign thyroid patients were concerned, repertoires were compared across blood and tumor or nodule tissue.

V was clipped by 2 bases and J by 6 bases; unmatched bases: 13. The CDR3 spans 17 residues. Germline CDR1 is SGHAT and CDR2 is FQDESV (reference sequence). Per the original data handling: Differences in CDR3 between clinicopathological groups were drawn on to build a classifier intended to discriminate distant-metastatic papillary thyroid cancer patients. TCRdb reassembled clones from the PCR reads with MiXCR. TCRdb's processing, not the authors' own work, is the source of the V and J calls. The data hold about 13,000 clones, with over 20% observed a single time. Until they underwent thyroid surgery, no patient had received any treatment.

Sequencing was done on a sample of tumor tissue. This chain uses TRBV11-1 with TRBJ2-1; 7 bases align to TRBD2. This TCR derives from a female donor with papillary thyroid cancer or a benign thyroid nodule (not recorded which). Some clones in this sample may be carry-over from other donors' samples. Written as DNA, the CDR3 is TGTGCCAGCAGCTTAAAATCGCCGGCGGGAGTAGGCAATGAGCAGTTCTTC. Residues: CASSLKSPAGVGNEQFF.